This TCR beta chain was observed in a study of low-dose radiotherapy and immunotherapy resistance in tumors. Study-wide context: The study gave patients oral aspirin 300 mg daily for four cycles from cycle 1 day 1.

In this sample, this clonotype turned up many times. The time point is: before trial treatment. The CDR3 sequence is 13 residues long. V shed 5 bases and J shed 2 bases, with 10 bases lying between them. The germline V gene encodes CDR1 LNHDA and CDR2 SQIVND (reference sequence). TRAV- and TRBV-specific primers were used for first-strand cDNA, which covered alpha and beta chains. The authors amplified TCRs for around 20 PCR cycles with a constant-region primer and a V-primer adapter. TCRdb reprocessed the reads with MiXCR, giving one entry per CDR3 protein. This sample has about 82,000 distinct CDR3 sequences, with under 20% found just once.

Material: PBMCs, obtained before treatment. The rearrangement joins TRBV19 to TRBJ2-7; possibly TRBD1 for D (6 bases). This sequence was found in a male donor with prostate cancer. CDR3 coding DNA: TGTGCCAGTAGTCAGGGGTCGACCTACGAGCAGTACTTC. Its protein is CASSQGSTYEQYF.